Below are 27 T cell receptor beta chains sequenced from a single sample in a study of T cell repertoires in cytomegalovirus infection. From the reads, TCRdb called clonotypes with MiXCR, one entry per CDR3 protein. The sample carries 100,000 to 150,000 distinct CDR3 sequences, roughly 9% recorded once. The sequenced sample was PBMCs. These TCRs come from a human donor in good health (CMV status not recorded). Some clones in this sample may be carry-over from other donors' samples.

This clonotype was counted between two and nine times. The V call is TRBV20-1, the J call TRBJ1-5, with D possibly TRBD1 on 5 matching bases. The CDR3 is made up of 12 amino acids. Trimming cost V 6 bases and J 1 base, with 7 bases left between them. Germline V CDR1 and CDR2: DFQATT, SNEGSKA (reference sequence). CDR3 coding DNA: TGCAGTGCCCGACAGAGCAATCAGCCCCAGCATTTT. Protein sequence: CSARQSNQPQHF.

This clonotype has ten or more counts. The V call is TRBV6-1, the J call TRBJ1-2, with unresolved D. Germline V gene sequence: CDR1 MNHNS, CDR2 SASEGT. CDR3 length: 17 residues. Trimming stripped 5 bases from V and 6 bases from J, with 25 bases between. The DNA for the CDR3 is TGTGCCAGCAGTTACCGCCGCCGGGCCTTTGGGCGAGATGGCTACACCTTC. Protein: CASSYRRRAFGRDGYTF.

There are a few counts of this clonotype. This may come from a read error, since a much larger clone is one base off. The V and J genes are TRBV12-3 or TRBV12-4 and TRBJ1-2, with 7 bases fitting TRBD1. Trimming at V came to 6 bases and at J to 7 bases, leaving 8 bases not matched to a gene. The CDR3 sequence is 13 residues long. Here the CDR3 DNA reads TGTGCCAGCAGAATAACAGGGGCCGGTGGCTACACCTTC. Its translation: CASRITGAGGYTF.

This clonotype was seen more than once but under ten times. The rearrangement joins TRBV20-1 to TRBJ2-3; 7 bases match TRBD2. V trimming: 6 bases; J trimming: 4 bases; junction bases outside the gene matches: 10. The CDR3 totals 14 residues. Per germline, CDR1 DFQATT and CDR2 SNEGSKA (reference sequence). Here the CDR3 reads CSATSGVYPDTQYF. The CDR3 DNA reads TGCAGTGCGACGAGCGGGGTCTACCCAGATACGCAGTATTTT.

This clonotype came up many times. This chain joins TRBV7-2 and TRBJ2-2; tentatively, D is TRBD2 (6 bases). V lost 5 bases and J 1 base, leaving 14 bases between the germline ends. CDR3 size: 16 residues. Germline loops: CDR1 SGHTA, CDR2 FQGNSA. CDR3 sequence: CASSLREAGNTGELFF. The CDR3 nucleotides read TGTGCCAGCAGCCTCAGGGAGGCAGGGAACACCGGGGAGCTGTTTTTT.

This clonotype has a count of ten or more. The CDR3 DNA sequence: TGTGCCAGTAGTATATATGCGGGGCCCAATCAGCCCCAGCATTTT. This codes for CASSIYAGPNQPQHF. The chain uses TRBV19 and TRBJ1-5; D is possibly TRBD1 (5 bases). V lost 2 bases and J 3 bases, leaving 11 bases between the germline ends. This CDR3 contains 15 residues. Per germline, CDR1 LNHDA and CDR2 SQIVND (reference sequence). Based on the CDR3 plus reference TRBV19 and TRBJ1-5, the full variable domain is DGGITQSPKYLFRKEGQNVTLSCEQNLNHDAMYWYRQDPGQGLRLIYYSQIVNDFQKGDIAEGYSVSREKKESFPLTVTSAQKNPTAFYLCASSIYAGPNQPQHFGDGTRLSIL.

This clonotype occurred many times. This sequence joins TRBV6-1 and TRBJ2-1; 13 nucleotides line up with TRBD2. The germline V gene encodes CDR1 MNHNS and CDR2 SASEGT. This CDR3 has 15 residues. The V gene end was trimmed by 6 bases and the J gene end by 4 bases; junction bases not matched to a gene: 3. This CDR3 reads CASRTSGGGYNEQFF. The CDR3 DNA reads as TGTGCCAGCAGAACTAGCGGGGGGGGGTACAATGAGCAGTTCTTC.

A few counts support this clonotype. The V gene is TRBV2, the J gene TRBJ2-7, with 9 positions matching TRBD2. J lost 6 bases, V lost 7 bases, and 7 bases had no gene match. The CDR3 is 13 residues long. Germline V gene data show CDR1 as SNHLY and CDR2 as FYNNEI. CDR3 bases: TGTGCCAGCACAACTAGCGGGCCGGGCGAGCAGTACTTC. Translating gives CASTTSGPGEQYF.

This clonotype was found many times. The chain joins TRBV28 to TRBJ2-1; D perhaps matches TRBD2 (6 bases). Trimming removed 2 bases from V and 12 bases from J, with 14 bases in between. This CDR3 contains 13 residues. CDR1 MDHEN and CDR2 SYDVKM come from the germline V gene. Here the CDR3 DNA reads TGTGCCAGCAGTTTAGCCCCTCCCGGGGGGCAGTTCTTC. Encoded protein: CASSLAPPGGQFF.

In its sample, this clonotype was seen a few times. This sequence joins TRBV5-1 and TRBJ2-5; D may be TRBD2 (6 bases). Trimming removed 1 base from V and 10 bases from J, with 14 bases in between. CDR1 SGHRS and CDR2 YFSETQ come from the germline V gene. This CDR3 comprises 13 residues. The CDR3 DNA is TGCGCCAGCAGCTTGCGGGACTCTGGGAGCCAGTACTTC. Encoded protein: CASSLRDSGSQYF.

This clonotype showed up just a few times. The chain employs TRBV5-4 and TRBJ2-3; D is undetermined. The CDR3 runs 13 residues. Germline V lookup: CDR1 SGHNT, CDR2 YYREEE (reference sequence). V was trimmed by 4 bases and J by 6 bases, leaving 12 bases between them. CDR3 residues: CASSPPMGDTQYF. CDR3 coding DNA: TGTGCCAGCAGCCCACCTATGGGGGATACGCAGTATTTT.

In this sample, this clonotype turned up many times. This chain connects TRBV7-2 to TRBJ1-3; tentative D call: TRBD1 (5 bases). The length of the CDR3 is 14 residues. Germline V gene lookup returns CDR1 SGHTA and CDR2 FQGNSA. Trimming left V 6 bases short and J 2 bases short, with 11 bases between. CDR3 nucleotide sequence: TGTGCCAGCAGTCTTCCGGGGGCTGGAAACACCATATATTTT. Residues: CASSLPGAGNTIYF.

V gene TRBV7-2 combines with J gene TRBJ2-7; 8 positions match TRBD2. V lost 3 bases to trimming and J lost 5 bases; unmatched junction nucleotides: 12. The germline gives CDR1 SGHTA, CDR2 FQGNSA. The CDR3 has 16 amino acids. DNA for the CDR3: TGTGCCAGCAGCTTGGGACGAAGCGGGGGCCTCGACGAGCAGTACGTC. Encoded protein: CASSLGRSGGLDEQYV.

This clonotype has just one count. The gene calls are TRBV7-4 and TRBJ2-1; 9 bases line up with TRBD1. Germline values: CDR1 SGHVT, CDR2 SQSDAQ. The CDR3 runs 15 residues. The V segment lost 5 bases and the J segment 2 bases; nucleotides outside the gene matches: 4. CDR3 protein: CASSDTGGAYNEQFF. CDR3 sequence (DNA): TGTGCCAGCAGCGATACAGGGGGCGCCTACAATGAGCAGTTCTTC.

This clonotype was counted ten times or more. This chain connects TRBV7-2 to TRBJ1-6; D not resolved. The CDR3 consists of 16 residues. The germline V gene encodes CDR1 SGHTA and CDR2 FQGNSA. V lost 4 bases and J lost 0, with 10 bases in between. CDR3 in amino acids: CASSSEGISYNSPLHF. CDR3 sequence (DNA): TGTGCCAGCAGCTCAGAGGGTATCTCCTATAATTCACCCCTCCACTTT.

The table lists this clonotype with many counts. The J gene is TRBJ2-4, the V gene TRBV20-1, with TRBD1 as a possible D gene (6 bases). Trimming shortened V by 0 bases and J by 10 bases, and 22 bases separated the two germline ends. CDR1 and CDR2 from the germline V gene are DFQATT and SNEGSKA (reference sequence). The CDR3 is 16 amino acids. The CDR3 spells CSARDLRGQRKGIQYF. CDR3 DNA sequence: TGCAGTGCTAGAGATCTTCGAGGACAGCGAAAAGGTATTCAGTACTTC.

Many counts were recorded for this clonotype. The gene calls are TRBV11-2 and TRBJ2-7; D might be TRBD2 (5 bases). The length of the CDR3 is 13 residues. Trimming left V 5 bases short and J 5 bases short, with 13 bases between. Germline V CDR1 and CDR2: SGHAT, FQNNGV. The CDR3 reads CASSPFGSHEQYF. In DNA, the CDR3 is TGTGCCAGCAGCCCATTTGGGAGTCACGAGCAGTACTTC. The entire variable domain, with the rest obtained from reference TRBV11-2 and TRBJ2-7, is as follows: EAGVAQSPRYKIIEKRQSVAFWCNPISGHATLYWYQQILGQGPKLLIQFQNNGVVDDSQLPKDRFSAERLKGVDSTLKIQPAKLEDSAVYLCASSPFGSHEQYFGPGTRLTVT.

This clonotype was observed many times. The CDR3 nucleotides are TGTGCCAGCAGCTTAGCTGGGACTAATGAAAAACTGTTTTTT. This codes for CASSLAGTNEKLFF. The chain carries TRBV7-9 and TRBJ1-4; D gene ambiguous. This CDR3 comprises 14 residues. Trimming cost V 0 bases and J 2 bases, with 4 bases left between them. Per the germline V gene, CDR1 is SEHNR and CDR2 is FQNEAQ (reference sequence).

Only a few counts were recorded for this clonotype. The chain is built from TRBV5-4 and TRBJ2-7; 10 nucleotides agree with TRBD1. Losses at the gene ends were 4 bases for V and 3 bases for J; bases not matched to a gene: 7. This CDR3 comprises 15 residues. From germline, CDR1 is SGHNT and CDR2 YYREEE (reference sequence). The CDR3 coding sequence is TGTGCCAGCAGCAATCCCGGGACAGGGGTCTACGAGCAGTACTTC. This translates into CASSNPGTGVYEQYF.

Ten or more counts support this clonotype. The chain recombines TRBV28 with TRBJ2-1; D call uncertain. From germline, CDR1 is MDHEN and CDR2 SYDVKM. V shed 6 bases and J shed 0 bases, with 12 bases lying between them. The CDR3 loop spans 15 amino acids. The DNA of the CDR3 is TGTGCCAGCAGGAGTCCTAGTAGCTCCTACAATGAGCAGTTCTTC. It translates to CASRSPSSSYNEQFF.

This clonotype was counted between two and nine times. The chain employs TRBV6-6 and TRBJ2-1; 10 nucleotides agree with TRBD2. This CDR3 has 16 residues. The germline gives CDR1 MNHNY, CDR2 SVGAGI (reference sequence). V gave up 0 bases and J gave up 10 bases; unmatched junction bases: 9. CDR3 in amino acids: CASSYSLRLAGAEQFF. CDR3 nucleotides: TGTGCCAGCAGTTACTCCCTGAGGCTAGCGGGGGCCGAGCAGTTCTTC.

This clonotype has a count of ten or more. The J gene is TRBJ1-2, the V gene TRBV7-2, with D perhaps matching TRBD1 (5 bases). In germline, CDR1 is SGHTA, CDR2 FQGNSA. The CDR3 sequence is 14 residues long. V lost 7 bases, J lost 0 bases, and 12 bases lay in between. The CDR3 region is CASTQGGTNYGYTF. The CDR3 nucleotides are TGTGCCAGCACCCAGGGAGGGACTAACTATGGCTACACCTTC.

This clonotype was counted only a few times. V is TRBV7-3 and J is TRBJ1-2, with TRBD1 matching over 8 bases. The germline CDR1 and CDR2 sequences are SGHTA and FQGTGA. J gave up 6 bases and V 1 base, and 7 bases lay outside the gene matches. The CDR3 covers 15 residues. The chain's CDR3 is CASSLNPGQEDGYTF. CDR3 sequence (DNA): TGTGCCAGCAGCTTAAACCCGGGACAGGAGGATGGCTACACCTTC.

This clonotype was observed a handful of times. The chain couples TRBV2 to TRBJ1-5; D call uncertain. CDR1 is SNHLY, CDR2 FYNNEI, per germline. The V and J ends lost 8 bases and 2 bases respectively, with 10 bases between them. CDR3 size: 13 residues. CDR3 amino acids: CASAGMGNQPQHF. In nucleotides, the CDR3 is TGTGCCAGCGCCGGGATGGGCAATCAGCCCCAGCATTTT.

This clonotype was seen many times. J is TRBJ2-1 and V is TRBV6-1, with TRBD2 identical over 10 bases. Trimming at V came to 7 bases and at J to 5 bases, leaving 17 bases not matched to a gene. Looked up from germline, CDR1 is MNHNS and CDR2 is SASEGT. This CDR3 is built from 18 residues. CDR3 nucleotide sequence: TGTGCCAGCATCAAAAAAGGGCTAGCGGGGGCCCTACACAATGAGCAGTTCTTC. Protein: CASIKKGLAGALHNEQFF.

This clonotype was seen many times. The genes are TRBV12-5 and TRBJ1-4; D is unresolved. CDR3 length: 12 amino acids. The V end lost 2 bases, the J end lost 5 bases, and 3 bases lay between the germline ends. Germline V gene sequence: CDR1 LGHNT, CDR2 FRNRAP. The CDR3 coding sequence is TGTGCTAGTGGTTTGACAAATGAAAAACTGTTTTTT. It is translated as CASGLTNEKLFF.

This clonotype was observed at least ten times. The chain has TRBV7-2 and TRBJ2-7, with unresolved D. The V end lost 3 bases, the J end lost 1 base, and 10 bases lay between the germline ends. The CDR3 extends over 14 amino acids. Germline assignment: CDR1 SGHTA and CDR2 FQGNSA. CDR3 DNA sequence: TGTGCCAGCAGCTTTGATTGGGGATCCTACGAGCAGTACTTC. It is translated as CASSFDWGSYEQYF. The full variable domain, in which reference TRBV7-2 and TRBJ2-7 provide the parts outside the CDR3, is GAGVSQSPSNKVTEKGKDVELRCDPISGHTALYWYRQSLGQGLEFLIYFQGNSAPDKSGLPSDRFSAERTGGSVSTLTIQRTQQEDSAVYLCASSFDWGSYEQYFGPGTRLTVT.